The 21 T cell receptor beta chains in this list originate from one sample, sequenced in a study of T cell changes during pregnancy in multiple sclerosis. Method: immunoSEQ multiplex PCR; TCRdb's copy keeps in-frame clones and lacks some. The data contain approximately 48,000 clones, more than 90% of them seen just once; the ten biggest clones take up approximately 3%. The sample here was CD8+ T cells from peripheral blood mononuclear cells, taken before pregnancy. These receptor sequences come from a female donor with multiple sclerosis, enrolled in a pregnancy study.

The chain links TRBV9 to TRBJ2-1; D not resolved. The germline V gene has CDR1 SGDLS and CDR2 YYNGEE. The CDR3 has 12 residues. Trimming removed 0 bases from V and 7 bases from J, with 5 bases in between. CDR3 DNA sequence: TGTGCCAGCAGCGTAGTCTCTAATGAGCAGTTCTTC. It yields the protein CASSVVSNEQFF.

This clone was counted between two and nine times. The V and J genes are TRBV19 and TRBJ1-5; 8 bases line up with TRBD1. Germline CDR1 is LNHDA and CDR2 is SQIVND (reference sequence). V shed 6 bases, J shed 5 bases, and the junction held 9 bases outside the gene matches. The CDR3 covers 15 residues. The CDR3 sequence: CASSLGTGGHQPQHF. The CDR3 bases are TGTGCCAGTAGCCTCGGGACAGGAGGCCATCAGCCCCAGCATTTT.

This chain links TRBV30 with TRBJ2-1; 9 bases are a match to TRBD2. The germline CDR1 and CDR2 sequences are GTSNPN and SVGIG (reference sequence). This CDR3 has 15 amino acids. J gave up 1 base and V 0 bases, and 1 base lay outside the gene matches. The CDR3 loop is CAWSVSGGSYNEQFF. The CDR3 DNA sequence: TGTGCCTGGAGTGTCAGCGGGGGGTCCTACAATGAGCAGTTCTTC.

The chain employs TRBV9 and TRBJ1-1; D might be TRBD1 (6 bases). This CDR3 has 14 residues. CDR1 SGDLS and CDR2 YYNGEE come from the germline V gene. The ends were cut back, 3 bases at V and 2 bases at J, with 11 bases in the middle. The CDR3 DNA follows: TGTGCCAGCAGCGGGACGGACAGAAACACTGAAGCTTTCTTT. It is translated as CASSGTDRNTEAFF.

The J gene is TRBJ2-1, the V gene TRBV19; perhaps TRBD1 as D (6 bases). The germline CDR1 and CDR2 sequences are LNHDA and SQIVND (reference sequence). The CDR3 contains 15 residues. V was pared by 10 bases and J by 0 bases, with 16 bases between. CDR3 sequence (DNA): TGTGCCACCACCCCGTGGGGGCCCTCCTACAATGAGCAGTTCTTC. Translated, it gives CATTPWGPSYNEQFF.

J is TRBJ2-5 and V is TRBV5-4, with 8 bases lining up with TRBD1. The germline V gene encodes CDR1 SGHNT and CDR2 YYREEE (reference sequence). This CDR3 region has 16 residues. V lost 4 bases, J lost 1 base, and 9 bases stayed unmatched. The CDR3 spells CASSVDRVDLQETQYF. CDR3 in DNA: TGTGCCAGCAGCGTGGACAGGGTAGACCTCCAAGAGACCCAGTACTTC.

CDR3 coding DNA: TGTGCCAGTAGTTTACCCAGGGGAGGGGCCGATCAGCCCCAGCATTTT. Its protein is CASSLPRGGADQPQHF. The chain uses TRBV19 and TRBJ1-5; TRBD1 might be the D (6 bases). V dropped 5 bases and J dropped 5 bases, with 19 bases sitting between them. The CDR3 runs 16 residues. Looked up from germline, CDR1 is LNHDA and CDR2 is SQIVND (reference sequence).

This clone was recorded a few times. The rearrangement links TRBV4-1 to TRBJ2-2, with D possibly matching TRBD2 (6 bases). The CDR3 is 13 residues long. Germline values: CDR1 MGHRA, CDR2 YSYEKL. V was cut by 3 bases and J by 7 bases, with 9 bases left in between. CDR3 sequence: CASSHGTLGELFF. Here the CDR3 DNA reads TGCGCCAGCAGCCATGGGACTCTCGGGGAGCTGTTTTTT.

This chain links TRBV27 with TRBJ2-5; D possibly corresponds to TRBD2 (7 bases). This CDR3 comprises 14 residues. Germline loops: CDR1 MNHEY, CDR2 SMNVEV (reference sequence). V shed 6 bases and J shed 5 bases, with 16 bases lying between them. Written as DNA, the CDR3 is TGTGCCAGCAGGGTCGGCGGGGGCTGGGAGACCCAGTACTTC. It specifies CASRVGGGWETQYF.

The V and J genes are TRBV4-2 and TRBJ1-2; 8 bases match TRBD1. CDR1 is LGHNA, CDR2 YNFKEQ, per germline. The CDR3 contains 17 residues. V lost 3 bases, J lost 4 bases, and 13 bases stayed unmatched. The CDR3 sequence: CASSQDPAGTGTYGYTF. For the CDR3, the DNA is TGTGCCAGCAGCCAGGATCCCGCCGGGACAGGCACCTATGGCTACACCTTC.

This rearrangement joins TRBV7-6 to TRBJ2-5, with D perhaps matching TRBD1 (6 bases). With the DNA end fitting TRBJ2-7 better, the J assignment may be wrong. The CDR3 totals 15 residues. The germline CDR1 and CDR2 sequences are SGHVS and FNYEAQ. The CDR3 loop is CASSLGPGETYEQYF. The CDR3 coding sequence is TGTGCCAGCAGCTTAGGGCCAGGGGAAACCTACGAGCAGTACTTC.

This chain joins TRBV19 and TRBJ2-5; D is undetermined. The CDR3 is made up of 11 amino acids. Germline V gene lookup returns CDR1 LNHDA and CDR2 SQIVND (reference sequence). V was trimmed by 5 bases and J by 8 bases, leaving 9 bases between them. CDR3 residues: CASSSPKTQYF. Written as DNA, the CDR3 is TGTGCCAGTAGTTCCCCCAAAACCCAGTACTTC.

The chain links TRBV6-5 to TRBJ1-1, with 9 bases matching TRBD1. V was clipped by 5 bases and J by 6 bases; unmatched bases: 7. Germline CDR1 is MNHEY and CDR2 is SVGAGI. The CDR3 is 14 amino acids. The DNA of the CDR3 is TGTGCCAGCAGTACTACCGGGACAGGGCCTGAAGCTTTCTTT. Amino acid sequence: CASSTTGTGPEAFF.

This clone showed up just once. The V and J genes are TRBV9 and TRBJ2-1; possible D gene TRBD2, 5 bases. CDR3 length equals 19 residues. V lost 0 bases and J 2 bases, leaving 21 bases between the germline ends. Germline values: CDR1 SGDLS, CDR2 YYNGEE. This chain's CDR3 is CASSVDHLFGAGTYNEQFF. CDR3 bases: TGTGCCAGCAGCGTAGACCACCTATTTGGTGCGGGTACCTACAATGAGCAGTTCTTC.

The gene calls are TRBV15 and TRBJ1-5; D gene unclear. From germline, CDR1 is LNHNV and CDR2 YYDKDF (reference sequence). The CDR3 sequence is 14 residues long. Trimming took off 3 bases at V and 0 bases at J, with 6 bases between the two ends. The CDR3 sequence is CATSRRNSNQPQHF. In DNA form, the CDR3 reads TGTGCCACCAGCAGGAGAAATAGCAATCAGCCCCAGCATTTT. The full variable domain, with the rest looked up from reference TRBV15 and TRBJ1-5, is DAMVIQNPRYQVTQFGKPVTLSCSQTLNHNVMYWYQQKSSQAPKLLFHYYDKDFNNEADTPDNFQSRRPNTSFCFLDIRSPGLGDTAMYLCATSRRNSNQPQHFGDGTRLSIL.

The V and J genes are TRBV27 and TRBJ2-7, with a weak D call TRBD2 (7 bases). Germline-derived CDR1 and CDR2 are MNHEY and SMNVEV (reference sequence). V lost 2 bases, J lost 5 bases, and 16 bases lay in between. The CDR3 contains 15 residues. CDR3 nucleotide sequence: TGTGCCAGCAGTTTAGTCTCGGGGGGCCTCCACGAGCAGTACTTC. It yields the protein CASSLVSGGLHEQYF.

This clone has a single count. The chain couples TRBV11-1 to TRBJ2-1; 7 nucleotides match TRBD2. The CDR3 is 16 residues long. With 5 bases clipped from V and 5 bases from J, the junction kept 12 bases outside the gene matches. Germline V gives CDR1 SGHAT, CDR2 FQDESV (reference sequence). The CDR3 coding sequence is TGTGCCAGCAGCCCCCCGGAGAGCGGGGACGACAATGAGCAGTTCTTC. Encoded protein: CASSPPESGDDNEQFF.

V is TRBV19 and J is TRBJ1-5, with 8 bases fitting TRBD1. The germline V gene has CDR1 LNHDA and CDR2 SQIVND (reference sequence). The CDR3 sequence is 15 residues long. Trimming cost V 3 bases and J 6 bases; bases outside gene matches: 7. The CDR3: CASSIEDREGQPQHF. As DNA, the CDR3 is TGTGCCAGTAGTATCGAGGACAGGGAAGGTCAGCCCCAGCATTTT.

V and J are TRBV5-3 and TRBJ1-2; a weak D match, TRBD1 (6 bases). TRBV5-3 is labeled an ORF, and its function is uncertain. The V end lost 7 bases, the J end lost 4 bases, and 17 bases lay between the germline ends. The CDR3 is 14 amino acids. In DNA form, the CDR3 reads TGTGCCAGATTTCCTGGGGGCAATTGCTATGGCTACACCTTC. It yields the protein CARFPGGNCYGYTF.

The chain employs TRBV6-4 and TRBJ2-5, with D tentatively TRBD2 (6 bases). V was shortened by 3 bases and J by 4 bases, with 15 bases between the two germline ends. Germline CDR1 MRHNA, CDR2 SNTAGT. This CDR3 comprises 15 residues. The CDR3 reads CASSESSGSRETQYF. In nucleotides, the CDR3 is TGTGCCAGCAGTGAGTCGAGCGGGTCTCGAGAGACCCAGTACTTC.

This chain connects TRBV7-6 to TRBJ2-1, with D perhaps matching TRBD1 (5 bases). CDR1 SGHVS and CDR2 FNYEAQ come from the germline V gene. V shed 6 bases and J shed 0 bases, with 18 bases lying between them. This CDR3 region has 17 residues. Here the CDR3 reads CASSLTDTLSSYNEQFF. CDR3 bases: TGTGCCAGCAGTCTGACAGACACCTTGAGCTCCTACAATGAGCAGTTCTTC.